The sequence of this TCR beta chain was determined in a study of cytomegalovirus exposure and HLA in healthy donors. Looking at the study overall: Genotyping showed around four fifths of approximately 430 donors falling in the Caucasian-associated ancestry cluster.

It was with 60 Vbeta and 13 Jbeta primers that the PCR ran. The assay was immunoSEQ multiplex PCR, and TCRdb's table has in-frame clones only and misses some. The data show about 130,000 clones, with roughly 78% seen just once and just over 2.5% held by the top ten. CDR1 is SGHRS and CDR2 is YFSETQ in the germline V gene. V gave up 2 bases and J gave up 6 bases, with 12 bases separating them. The CDR3 spans 14 residues. Material: PBMCs. The TCR comes from a man younger than 45 in good health and CMV-seronegative. J is TRBJ2-1 and V is TRBV5-1, with D maybe TRBD1 (6 bases). CDR3 coding DNA: TGCGCCAGCAGCTTCCAGGACAGAATCAATGAGCAGTTCTTC. It yields the protein CASSFQDRINEQFF.